This T cell receptor (beta chain) appears in the sequencing data of a study of HIV-infected patients and healthy controls. TCRdb reprocessed the 5' RACE reads via MiXCR and lists one record per CDR3 protein. This sample yields about 70,000 distinct CDR3 sequences, of which roughly a sixth are seen a single time; around 6% belongs to the top ten. Germline V gene sequence: CDR1 SGHDN, CDR2 FVKESK. The CDR3 consists of 15 residues. Trimming at V came to 8 bases and at J to 1 base, leaving 7 bases not matched to a gene. The chain couples TRBV14 to TRBJ2-2, with TRBD1 identical over 7 bases. The TCR was taken from a human donor in good health. Sequenced sample: CD4+ T cells from blood. In DNA, the CDR3 is TGTGCCAGCGCTGCCCGACAGGGGAACACCGGGGAGCTGTTTTTT. This encodes CASAARQGNTGELFF.